This T cell receptor (beta chain) emerged from a study of T cells in Graves' hyperthyroidism and ophthalmopathy. Amplification of TCR beta CDR3 regions used RNA as the template. The HTBI primer set was used in a first-round RT-PCR of the TCR CDR3. MiXCR, run by TCRdb on the multiplex PCR reads, gives a single entry per CDR3 protein. The table has 460,000 or so distinct CDR3 sequences, around 14% seen once; the top ten hold roughly 17%. This clonotype was seen at least ten times. V was shortened by 0 bases and J by 6 bases, with 11 bases between the two germline ends. The germline CDR1 and CDR2 sequences are GTSNPN and SVGIG (reference sequence). The CDR3 is made up of 14 amino acids.

The source material was blood. The sequence derives from a woman between 18 and 30 years old with Graves' hyperthyroidism. The chain is built from TRBV30 and TRBJ1-4; D unresolved. CDR3 DNA sequence: TGTGCCTGGAGTGTGGGCCTGGTGGATGAAAAACTGTTTTTT. Translated, it gives CAWSVGLVDEKLFF.